This entry lists 7 T cell receptor beta chains sequenced from one sample in a study of blood T cell repertoires in COVID-19. Sequencing used immunoSEQ multiplex PCR; TCRdb keeps in-frame clones, though not all of them. The sample shows 75,000 to 100,000 clones, roughly four fifths of them seen only once. Sequencing was done on a sample of peripheral blood. These TCRs come from a man between 50 and 59 years old with active or convalescent COVID-19.

The J gene is TRBJ2-7, the V gene TRBV6-2 or TRBV6-3; 11 nucleotides match TRBD1. The V and J ends lost 4 bases and 9 bases, in that order; junction bases with no gene match: 8. Germline V gene lookup returns CDR1 MNHEY and CDR2 SVGEGT. CDR3 length equals 14 residues. The CDR3 DNA reads as TGTGCCAGCAGTTTACGGACAGGGGGCGCTTGGCAGTACTTC. Translated, it gives CASSLRTGGAWQYF.

The chain uses TRBV12-5 and TRBJ2-1; 9 bases line up with TRBD2. Trimming removed 0 bases from V and 0 bases from J; junction bases left unmatched: 6. CDR3 length: 18 amino acids. The germline V gene has CDR1 LGHNT and CDR2 FRNRAP. The CDR3 here is CASGLVLERGASYNEQFF. CDR3 nucleotides: TGTGCTAGTGGTTTGGTACTCGAGCGGGGGGCCTCCTACAATGAGCAGTTCTTC.

The count of this clone is one. V usage is TRBV10-1 and J usage is TRBJ2-5; 8 bases map to TRBD1. CDR1 and CDR2 from the germline V gene are WNHNN and SYGVQD (reference sequence). The CDR3 runs to 15 residues. V lost 0 bases and J lost 4; bases outside the gene matches: 4. The CDR3 protein is CASSESGTGRETQYF. DNA of the CDR3: TGCGCCAGCAGTGAGTCCGGGACAGGACGAGAGACCCAGTACTTC.

This clone was observed a handful of times. The chain joins TRBV5-4 to TRBJ2-1; 7 bases align to TRBD2. Germline CDR1 and CDR2: SGHNT and YYREEE (reference sequence). Losses at the gene ends were 4 bases for V and 7 bases for J; bases not matched to a gene: 5. This CDR3 has 13 amino acids. CDR3 amino acids: CASSMGLLNEQFF. CDR3 sequence (DNA): TGTGCCAGCAGCATGGGACTACTTAATGAGCAGTTCTTC.

This sequence joins TRBV10-3 and TRBJ2-3, with D unclear. Trimming removed 2 bases from V and 1 base from J, with 10 bases in between. The CDR3 is 15 residues long. From germline, CDR1 is ENHRY and CDR2 SYGVKD. The CDR3 loop reads CAISEDSSGTDTQYF. In nucleotides, the CDR3 is TGTGCCATCAGTGAGGATAGTAGTGGCACAGATACGCAGTATTTT.

Note on this clone: The same CDR3 is also encoded by other DNA sequences in this sample. The CDR3 nucleotides are TGCGCCAGCAGCCCCGGACAGGGAACAGATACGCAGTATTTT. This translates into CASSPGQGTDTQYF. V gene TRBV5-1 combines with J gene TRBJ2-3; TRBD1 aligns across 8 bases. The CDR3 extends over 14 amino acids. The J segment lost 3 bases and the V segment lost 4 bases, leaving 4 bases of the junction unmatched. Germline lookup yields CDR1 SGHRS and CDR2 YFSETQ.

This clone was observed a handful of times. The J gene is TRBJ2-5, the V gene TRBV5-4; D might be TRBD2 (5 bases). Trimming removed 5 bases from V and 3 bases from J, with 14 bases in between. CDR1 SGHNT and CDR2 YYREEE come from the germline V gene (reference sequence). There are 14 residues in the CDR3. This CDR3 reads CASRLDSDKETQYF. The CDR3 nucleotides are TGTGCCAGCAGGCTGGACTCCGATAAAGAGACCCAGTACTTC.